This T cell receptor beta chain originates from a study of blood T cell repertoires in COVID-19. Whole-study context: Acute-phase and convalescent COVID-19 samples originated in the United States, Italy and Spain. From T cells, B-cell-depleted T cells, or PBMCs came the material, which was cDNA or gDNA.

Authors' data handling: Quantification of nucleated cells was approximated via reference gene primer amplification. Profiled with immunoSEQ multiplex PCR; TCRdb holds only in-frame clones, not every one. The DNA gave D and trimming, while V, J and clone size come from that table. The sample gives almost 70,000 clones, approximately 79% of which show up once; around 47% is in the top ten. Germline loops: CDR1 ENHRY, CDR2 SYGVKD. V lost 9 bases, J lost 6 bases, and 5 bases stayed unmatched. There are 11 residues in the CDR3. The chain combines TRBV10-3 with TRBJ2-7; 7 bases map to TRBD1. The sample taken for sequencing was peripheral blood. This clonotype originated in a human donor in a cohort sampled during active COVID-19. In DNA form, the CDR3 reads TGTGCCATGCGACAGGGCAGCGAGCAGTACTTC. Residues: CAMRQGSEQYF.